This T cell receptor (beta chain) was observed in a study of T cell changes during pregnancy in multiple sclerosis. This table comes from immunoSEQ multiplex PCR, and its TCRdb copy is limited to in-frame clones, with some not included. Of some 53,000 clones in the sample, about 92% were seen once. The CDR3 sequence is 12 residues long. Germline CDR1 reads SNHLY; CDR2 reads FYNNEI. Trimming took 10 bases from V and 2 from J, leaving 12 bases between them. Specimen: CD4+ T cells from peripheral blood mononuclear cells, collected in the third trimester of pregnancy. The rearrangement links TRBV2 to TRBJ2-7; possibly TRBD1 for D (6 bases). This TCR was sampled from a female donor with multiple sclerosis, enrolled in a pregnancy study. Here the CDR3 reads CATRDIPYEQYF. In DNA form, the CDR3 reads TGTGCCACCAGGGACATTCCCTACGAGCAGTACTTC.